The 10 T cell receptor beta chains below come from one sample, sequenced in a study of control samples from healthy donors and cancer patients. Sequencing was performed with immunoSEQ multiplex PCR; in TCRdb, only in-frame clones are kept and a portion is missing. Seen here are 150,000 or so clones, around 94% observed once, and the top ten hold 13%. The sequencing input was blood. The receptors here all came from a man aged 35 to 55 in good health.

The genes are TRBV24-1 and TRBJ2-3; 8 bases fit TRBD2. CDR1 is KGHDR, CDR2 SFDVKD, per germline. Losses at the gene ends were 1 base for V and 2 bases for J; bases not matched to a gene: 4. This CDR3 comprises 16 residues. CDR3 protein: CATSDFGSGDTDTQYF. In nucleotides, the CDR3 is TGTGCCACCAGTGATTTCGGTAGCGGGGACACAGATACGCAGTATTTT.

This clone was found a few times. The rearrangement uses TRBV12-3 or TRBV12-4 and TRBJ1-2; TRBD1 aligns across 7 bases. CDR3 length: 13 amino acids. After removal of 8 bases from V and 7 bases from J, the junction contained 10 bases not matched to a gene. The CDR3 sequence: CASRQGVVGGYTF. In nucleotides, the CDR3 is TGTGCCAGCCGCCAGGGGGTTGTAGGTGGCTACACCTTC.

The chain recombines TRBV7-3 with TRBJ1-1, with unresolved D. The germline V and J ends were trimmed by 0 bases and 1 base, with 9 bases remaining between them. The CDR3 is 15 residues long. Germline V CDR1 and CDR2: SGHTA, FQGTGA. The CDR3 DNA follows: TGTGCCAGCAGCTTAACCGTTGTAAAGAACACTGAAGCTTTCTTT. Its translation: CASSLTVVKNTEAFF.

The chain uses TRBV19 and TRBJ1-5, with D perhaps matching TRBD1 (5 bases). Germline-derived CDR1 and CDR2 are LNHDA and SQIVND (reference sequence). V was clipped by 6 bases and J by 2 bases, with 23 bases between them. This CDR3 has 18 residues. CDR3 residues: CASSEEITRDSGNQPQHF. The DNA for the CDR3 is TGTGCCAGTAGCGAAGAAATAACCAGGGATAGCGGCAATCAGCCCCAGCATTTT.

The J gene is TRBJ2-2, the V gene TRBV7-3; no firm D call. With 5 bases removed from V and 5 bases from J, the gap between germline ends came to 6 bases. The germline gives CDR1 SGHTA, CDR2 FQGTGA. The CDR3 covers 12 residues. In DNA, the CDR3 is TGTGCCAGCAGCGCCTCTACCGGGGAGCTGTTTTTT. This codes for CASSASTGELFF.

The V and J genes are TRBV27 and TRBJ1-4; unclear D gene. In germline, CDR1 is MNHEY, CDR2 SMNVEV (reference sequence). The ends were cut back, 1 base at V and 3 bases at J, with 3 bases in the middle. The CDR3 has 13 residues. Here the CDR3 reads CASSLWPNEKLFF. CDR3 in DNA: TGTGCCAGCAGTTTATGGCCTAATGAAAAACTGTTTTTT.

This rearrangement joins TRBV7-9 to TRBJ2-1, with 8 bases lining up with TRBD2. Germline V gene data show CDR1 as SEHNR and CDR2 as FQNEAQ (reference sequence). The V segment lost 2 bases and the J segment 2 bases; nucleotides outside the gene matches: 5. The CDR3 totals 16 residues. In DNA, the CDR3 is TGTGCCAGCAGCTTACGGTCCGGGAGGGCCTACAATGAGCAGTTCTTC. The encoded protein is CASSLRSGRAYNEQFF.

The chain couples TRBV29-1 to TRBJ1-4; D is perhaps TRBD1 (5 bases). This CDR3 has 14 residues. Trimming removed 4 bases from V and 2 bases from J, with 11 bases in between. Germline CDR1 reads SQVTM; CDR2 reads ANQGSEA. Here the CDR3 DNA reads TGCAGCGTTGGGCTCCAGGGCACTAATGAAAAACTGTTTTTT. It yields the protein CSVGLQGTNEKLFF.

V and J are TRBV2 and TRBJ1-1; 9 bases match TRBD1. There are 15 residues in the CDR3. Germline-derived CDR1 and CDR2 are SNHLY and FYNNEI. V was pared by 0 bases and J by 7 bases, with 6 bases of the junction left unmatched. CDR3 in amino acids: CASSEATGGDSEAFF. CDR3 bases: TGTGCCAGCAGTGAAGCGACAGGGGGGGATAGTGAAGCTTTCTTT.

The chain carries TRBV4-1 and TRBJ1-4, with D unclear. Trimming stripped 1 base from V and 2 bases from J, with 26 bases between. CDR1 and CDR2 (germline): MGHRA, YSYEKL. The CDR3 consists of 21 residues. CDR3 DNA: TGCGCCAGCAGCCAAGCCCACCCAATATTTGCCGACCTCGCTACTAATGAAAAACTGTTTTTT. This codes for CASSQAHPIFADLATNEKLFF.